The 29 T cell receptor beta chains given below trace back to one sample, sequenced in a study of PD-1 blockade in classical Hodgkin lymphoma. Assay used: immunoSEQ multiplex PCR; TCRdb lists only in-frame clones, some missing. The repertoire holds 4,500 or so clones, less than 75% seen once, with about 24% in the top ten. Time point reported: cycle 4 day 1 (C4D1), after more than five weeks of nivolumab. All patients experienced relapse after autologous stem cell transplantation, and brentuximab vedotin exposure was variable. Negative selection with magnets was how CD8+ T cells were isolated from the thawed PBMCs. Material: CD8+ T cells from blood, obtained before the fourth cycle of nivolumab. The receptor set was obtained from a human donor with classical Hodgkin lymphoma.

The V gene is TRBV21-1, the J gene TRBJ1-2. TRBV21-1 is flagged as a pseudogene. The CDR3 contains 15 residues. CDR3 nucleotides: TGTGCCAGCAGCAAAAAAGCCCAGAGGGCCGGAGGCTACACCTTC. Its protein product is CASSKKAQRAGGYTF.

By proportion, this clone is medium-sized. This chain uses TRBV28 with TRBJ1-1, with TRBD1 matching 8 bases. V shed 6 bases and J 8 bases; nucleotides not matched to a gene: 5. Germline V CDR1 and CDR2: MDHEN, SYDVKM. The CDR3 is made up of 12 amino acids. The CDR3: CASSSRTGEAFF. DNA of the CDR3: TGTGCCAGCAGCTCGAGGACAGGGGAAGCTTTCTTT.

The J gene is TRBJ1-5, the V gene TRBV5-6; D is ambiguous. V lost 0 bases to trimming and J lost 9 bases, with 7 bases between them. CDR1 and CDR2 (germline): SGHDT, YYEEEE. The CDR3 has 12 residues. The CDR3 DNA reads TGTGCCAGCAGCTTGGGGGGAGGGCCCCAGCATTTT. Its protein is CASSLGGGPQHF.

As to this clone: One end of the junction fails to match germline, which may point to a read error. This chain connects TRBV5-3 to TRBJ2-1; 15 nucleotides align to TRBD2. TRBV5-3 is sorted into the ORF group, with uncertain function. This CDR3 contains 17 residues. Written as DNA, the CDR3 is TGTGCCAGAAGTTTGGGGACTAGCGGGGGGACCAACAATGAGCAGTTCTTC. Its translation: CARSLGTSGGTNNEQFF.

V gene TRBV28 combines with J gene TRBJ1-2; D is unclear. The V gene lost 7 bases and the J gene lost 1 base, with 13 bases spanning the gap. The length of the CDR3 is 14 residues. The germline V gene encodes CDR1 MDHEN and CDR2 SYDVKM. CDR3 in DNA: TGTGCCAGCACTCGACCGTTGGATAACTATGGCTACACCTTC. Encoded protein: CASTRPLDNYGYTF.

V usage is TRBV7-9 and J usage is TRBJ2-1; no definite D call. The CDR3 is made up of 15 amino acids. Germline CDR1 is SEHNR and CDR2 is FQNEAQ (reference sequence). The V end lost 1 base, the J end lost 0 bases, and 7 bases lay between the germline ends. The DNA for the CDR3 is TGTGCCAGCAGCTTAGGTGAAAGCTCCTACAATGAGCAGTTCTTC. It specifies CASSLGESSYNEQFF.

CDR3 in DNA: TGTGCCACCAGCTTCGAGGACGGGGGGGCTTTAGAGACCCAGTACTTC. The encoded protein is CATSFEDGGALETQYF. The J gene is TRBJ2-5, the V gene TRBV15; 8 nucleotides match TRBD2. J gave up 4 bases and V 5 bases, and 12 bases lay outside the gene matches. The CDR3 contains 16 residues. Germline CDR1 LNHNV, CDR2 YYDKDF (reference sequence).

This sequence joins TRBV6-5 and TRBJ2-6; possibly TRBD1 for D (6 bases). Trimming left V 5 bases short and J 4 bases short, with 9 bases between. This CDR3 spans 14 amino acids. Germline V CDR1 and CDR2: MNHEY, SVGAGI. The CDR3 DNA is TGTGCCAGCAGTAGGGGGTTAGGGGCCAACGTCCTGACTTTC. Its protein is CASSRGLGANVLTF.

The CDR3 here is CASSEDSNEQFF. CDR3 nucleotides: TGTGCCAGCTCAGAAGACTCCAATGAGCAGTTCTTC. The rearrangement links TRBV18 to TRBJ2-1; no reliable D call. The CDR3 is made up of 12 amino acids. Between the trimmed V and J ends, which lost 5 bases and 6 bases, there was a span of 8 bases. Germline V CDR1 and CDR2: KGHSH, LQKENI. The variable domain in full, with the rest retrieved from reference TRBV18 and TRBJ2-1, is NAGVMQNPRHLVRRRGQEARLRCSPMKGHSHVYWYRQLPEEGLKFMVYLQKENIIDESGMPKERFSAEFPKEGPSILRIQQVVRGDSAAYFCASSEDSNEQFFGPGTRLTVL.

The chain couples TRBV6-1 to TRBJ2-1; either TRBD1 or TRBD2 may fit D (5 bases each). There are 17 residues in the CDR3. Germline values: CDR1 MNHNS, CDR2 SASEGT. The germline V and J ends were trimmed by 3 bases and 0 bases, with 15 bases remaining between them. The CDR3 DNA is TGTGCCAGCAGTGAGATGGGACGAGGGAGCTCCTACAATGAGCAGTTCTTC. This encodes CASSEMGRGSSYNEQFF.

CDR3 nucleotides: TGCGCCAGCACCTACAGGGGGCGGACAGATACGCAGTATTTT. It translates to CASTYRGRTDTQYF. The chain is built from TRBV5-1 and TRBJ2-3; TRBD1 matches 9 bases. Per the germline V gene, CDR1 is SGHRS and CDR2 is YFSETQ. Unmatched junction bases numbered 5, after V lost 6 bases and J lost 3 bases. The CDR3 contains 14 residues. Together with reference TRBV5-1 and TRBJ2-3, the CDR3 gives the full variable domain: KAGVTQTPRYLIKTRGQQVTLSCSPISGHRSVSWYQQTPGQGLQFLFEYFSETQRNKGNFPGRFSGRQFSNSRSEMNVSTLELGDSALYLCASTYRGRTDTQYFGPGTRLTVL.

V usage is TRBV4-2 and J usage is TRBJ2-5, with 16 bases fitting TRBD2. Germline CDR1 and CDR2: LGHNA and YNFKEQ. Trimming cost V 0 bases and J 4 bases; bases outside gene matches: 2. CDR3 length: 17 residues. The CDR3 DNA sequence: TGTGCCAGCAGCCAAGATGGGACTAGCGGGGGGGCAGAGACCCAGTACTTC. It yields the protein CASSQDGTSGGAETQYF.

This clone was counted a few times. V is TRBV28 and J is TRBJ1-2; D is perhaps TRBD1 (6 bases). The germline V gene encodes CDR1 MDHEN and CDR2 SYDVKM. The V gene lost 6 bases and the J gene lost 5 bases, with 19 bases spanning the gap. The CDR3 contains 15 residues. The CDR3 coding sequence is TGTGCCAGCAGGAATGGACAGAGCAAGTGGTATGGCTACACCTTC. Amino acids: CASRNGQSKWYGYTF.

This CDR3 reads CASSLGPEQYF. The CDR3 DNA reads as TGTGCCAGCAGCTTAGGGCCGGAGCAGTACTTC. The gene calls are TRBV11-1 and TRBJ2-7; the D is unclear. This CDR3 comprises 11 residues. The germline V and J ends were trimmed by 1 base and 7 bases, with 5 bases remaining between them. The germline CDR1 and CDR2 sequences are SGHAT and FQDESV (reference sequence).

This clone has a handful of counts. The V gene is TRBV7-8, the J gene TRBJ1-2; D call uncertain. The CDR3 sequence is 17 residues long. Trimming took off 5 bases at V and 7 bases at J, with 26 bases between the two ends. The germline V gene encodes CDR1 SGHVS and CDR2 FQNEAQ. The CDR3 nucleotides are TGTGCCAGCAGCCCCCAATCAAGGGCGCCCACCCGGGGTGGCTACACCTTC. This translates into CASSPQSRAPTRGGYTF.

CDR3 in amino acids: CASSRQRTGTYEQYF. The DNA of the CDR3 is TGCGCCAGCAGCCGGCAAAGGACAGGGACCTACGAGCAGTACTTC. The chain combines TRBV4-3 with TRBJ2-7; 8 bases match TRBD1. The CDR3 totals 15 residues. With 4 bases clipped from V and 2 bases from J, the junction kept 7 bases outside the gene matches. Germline V gene data show CDR1 as LGHNA and CDR2 as YSLEER.

The chain has TRBV11-3 and TRBJ2-3; the match to TRBD1 covers 7 bases. The germline V gene has CDR1 SGHNT and CDR2 YENEEA. The CDR3 covers 16 residues. V shed 5 bases, J shed 6 bases, and the junction held 14 bases outside the gene matches. DNA for the CDR3: TGTGCCAGCAGCGACAACCACCGGACAGGTGGTGATACGCAGTATTTT. Encoded protein: CASSDNHRTGGDTQYF.

This sequence joins TRBV19 and TRBJ1-2; 9 positions agree with TRBD1. Germline V gives CDR1 LNHDA, CDR2 SQIVND (reference sequence). After removal of 4 bases from V and 3 bases from J, the junction contained 9 bases not matched to a gene. This CDR3 contains 16 residues. CDR3 loop: CASSRSRDRVDYGYTF. CDR3 bases: TGTGCCAGTAGTAGATCCCGGGACAGGGTGGACTATGGCTACACCTTC.

V usage is TRBV6-6 and J usage is TRBJ1-1; D is ambiguous. There are 13 residues in the CDR3. Germline V gives CDR1 MNHNY, CDR2 SVGAGI (reference sequence). V was clipped by 3 bases and J by 2 bases, with 7 bases between them. In nucleotides, the CDR3 is TGTGCCAGCAGTTATCTCGTCAACACTGAAGCTTTCTTT. It is translated as CASSYLVNTEAFF.

This clone has only one observation. The V and J genes are TRBV6-4 and TRBJ1-1, with TRBD1 matching 7 bases. Germline V CDR1 and CDR2: MRHNA, SNTAGT. V lost 5 bases and J lost 1; bases outside the gene matches: 10. The CDR3 contains 16 residues. As DNA, the CDR3 is TGTGCCAGCAGTTCCGGGACAGTGCCATCGAACACTGAAGCTTTCTTT. Encoded protein: CASSSGTVPSNTEAFF.

About this clone itself: One junction end disagrees with the germline gene, perhaps due to a read error. In DNA form, the CDR3 reads TGTGCTAGCAGCTTAGGGACAGGGGCCTACGAGCAGTACTTC. Translation: CASSLGTGAYEQYF. The chain combines TRBV7-7 with TRBJ2-7, with TRBD1 identical over 10 bases. CDR3 length: 14 residues. Germline V gene sequence: CDR1 SSHAT, CDR2 FNYEAQ (reference sequence).

The chain links TRBV6-5 to TRBJ2-7; no firm D call. V shed 2 bases and J shed 2 bases, with 10 bases lying between them. In germline, CDR1 is MNHEY, CDR2 SVGAGI. This CDR3 comprises 14 residues. The CDR3 is CASSYQTTPYEQYF. The CDR3 DNA reads TGTGCCAGCAGTTACCAGACAACCCCCTACGAGCAGTACTTC.

The chain recombines TRBV6-6 with TRBJ2-1; 9 positions agree with TRBD2. Germline assignment: CDR1 MNHNY and CDR2 SVGAGI (reference sequence). J was trimmed by 5 bases and V by 0 bases; bases with no gene match: 2. The CDR3 has 15 amino acids. The CDR3 DNA follows: TGTGCCAGCAGTTACTCGACTAGCGGAGACAATGAGCAGTTCTTC. Translation: CASSYSTSGDNEQFF.

The sample holds a few counts of this clone. One end of the junction is discordant with germline, which a read error may explain. The genes are TRBV9 and TRBJ2-2; 7 positions agree with TRBD1. CDR3 length equals 14 residues. The germline gives CDR1 SGDLS, CDR2 YYNGEE. CDR3 DNA: TGTGCCAGCACCATGACAGGGAACCCCGGGGAGCTGTTTTTT. This codes for CASTMTGNPGELFF.

This clone appeared a few times. The chain couples TRBV5-4 to TRBJ2-5; possible D gene TRBD2, 6 bases. This CDR3 is built from 15 residues. Germline CDR1 SGHNT, CDR2 YYREEE (reference sequence). Trimming shortened V by 4 bases and J by 2 bases, and 15 bases separated the two germline ends. Here the CDR3 DNA reads TGTGCCAGCAGCGGGCTACTAGCCGGACAAGAGACCCAGTACTTC. Protein: CASSGLLAGQETQYF. The entire variable domain, with the rest obtained from reference TRBV5-4 and TRBJ2-5, is as follows: ETGVTQSPTHLIKTRGQQVTLRCSSQSGHNTVSWYQQALGQGPQFIFQYYREEENGRGNFPPRFSGLQFPNYSSELNVNALELDDSALYLCASSGLLAGQETQYFGPGTRLLVL.

This clone was seen more than once but under ten times. J is TRBJ2-3 and V is TRBV5-6, with 9 bases fitting TRBD1. The CDR3 is 13 residues long. From germline, CDR1 is SGHDT and CDR2 YYEEEE. The junction had 5 bases not matched to a gene; V was cut back by 3 bases and J by 9 bases. The CDR3 DNA is TGTGCCAGCAGCTACCTACAGGGGGCGACGCAGTATTTT. Translated, it gives CASSYLQGATQYF.

The chain couples TRBV27 to TRBJ2-1; TRBD2 matches 8 bases. Germline V gene sequence: CDR1 MNHEY, CDR2 SMNVEV (reference sequence). Unmatched junction bases numbered 11, after V lost 6 bases and J lost 16 bases. The CDR3 is 12 residues long. The CDR3 loop reads CASRVFGGAKFF. CDR3 in DNA: TGTGCCAGCAGAGTGTTCGGGGGGGCTAAATTCTTC.

This clone was counted a few times. The V gene is TRBV5-6, the J gene TRBJ2-4, with D perhaps matching TRBD1 or TRBD2 (6 bases each). Germline CDR1 and CDR2: SGHDT and YYEEEE. This CDR3 spans 15 amino acids. V lost 3 bases and J 0 bases, leaving 10 bases between the germline ends. CDR3 amino acids: CASSSRGLAKNIQYF. In DNA form, the CDR3 reads TGTGCCAGCAGCTCCAGGGGACTAGCCAAAAACATTCAGTACTTC.

This chain joins TRBV11-2 and TRBJ1-2; 7 bases line up with TRBD1. The CDR3 extends over 17 amino acids. Germline CDR1 and CDR2: SGHAT and FQNNGV. With 5 bases clipped from V and 2 bases from J, the junction kept 14 bases outside the gene matches. The CDR3 reads CASSTRDSLPSNYGYTF. The CDR3 DNA reads as TGTGCCAGCAGCACCCGGGACAGCCTTCCGAGCAACTATGGCTACACCTTC.